Below are 24 T cell receptor beta chains sequenced from a single sample in a study of blood T cell repertoires in COVID-19 (dated by TCRdb to the early 2020s). Receptor amplification or capture employed the immunoSEQ multiplex PCR assay. The source is immuneACCESS, and TCRdb retained only in-frame sequences with V and J called. Part of the clones is not carried over; for the studies checked, unresolved V genes explain less than half of this, and the remainder is unexplained. The table for this sample lists roughly 52,000 clones; about 83% of them were counted only once. The ten largest clones capture 3.5% to 4.5% of the sample. Sequenced sample: peripheral blood. These receptors came from a man aged 50 or older with acute or convalescent COVID-19.

The chain is built from TRBV15 and TRBJ1-1, with 9 bases fitting TRBD1. Germline trimming cut 1 base from V and 7 bases from J; bases unmatched to any gene: 4. The CDR3 is 14 residues long. Germline V gene sequence: CDR1 LNHNV, CDR2 YYDKDF (reference sequence). CDR3 region: CATSRGDRDGEAFF. CDR3 nucleotides: TGTGCCACCAGCAGAGGGGACAGGGATGGTGAAGCTTTCTTT.

The chain links TRBV27 to TRBJ1-2; 9 bases match TRBD1. The CDR3 sequence is 13 residues long. Germline CDR1 is MNHEY and CDR2 is SMNVEV (reference sequence). V shed 4 bases, J shed 8 bases, and the junction held 5 bases outside the gene matches. CDR3: CASSSNRGRGYTF. The CDR3 nucleotides read TGTGCCAGCAGTTCGAACAGGGGGCGAGGCTACACCTTC.

In its sample, this clone was seen once. This chain joins TRBV10-3 and TRBJ2-7; TRBD1 aligns across 10 bases. The ends lost 6 bases at V and 5 bases at J; junction bases unmatched: 7. This CDR3 has 14 amino acids. Per germline, CDR1 ENHRY and CDR2 SYGVKD. CDR3 sequence: CAIRAGTGVNEQYF. In DNA, the CDR3 is TGTGCCATCAGAGCCGGGACAGGGGTTAACGAGCAGTACTTC.

The chain is built from TRBV19 and TRBJ2-3; 10 bases align to TRBD2. Per germline, CDR1 LNHDA and CDR2 SQIVND (reference sequence). J was trimmed by 0 bases and V by 8 bases; bases with no gene match: 5. The CDR3 is 15 residues long. The CDR3 region is CASVSGRASTDTQYF. The CDR3 coding sequence is TGTGCCAGTGTAAGCGGGAGGGCTAGCACAGATACGCAGTATTTT.

The rearrangement links TRBV30 to TRBJ2-7; maybe TRBD2 (5 bases). Germline assignment: CDR1 GTSNPN and CDR2 SVGIG (reference sequence). The length of the CDR3 is 14 residues. The V end lost 0 bases, the J end lost 6 bases, and 15 bases lay between the germline ends. The CDR3 protein is CAWSVYLPEGEQYF. Here the CDR3 DNA reads TGTGCCTGGAGTGTATACCTCCCCGAGGGCGAGCAGTACTTC.

This chain's CDR3 is CAISRAGGPGETQYF. DNA of the CDR3: TGTGCCATCAGCAGAGCGGGAGGGCCTGGGGAGACCCAGTACTTC. V is TRBV10-3 and J is TRBJ2-5, with 10 bases fitting TRBD2. The germline gives CDR1 ENHRY, CDR2 SYGVKD. This CDR3 spans 15 amino acids. The V and J ends lost 6 bases and 5 bases, in that order; junction bases with no gene match: 9.

The sample holds a few counts of this clone. The chain couples TRBV5-6 to TRBJ1-6; no reliable D call. The ends were cut back, 1 base at V and 6 bases at J, with 11 bases in the middle. The CDR3 is 15 residues long. The germline gives CDR1 SGHDT, CDR2 YYEEEE. Here the CDR3 reads CASSLKGGINSPLHF. CDR3 bases: TGTGCCAGCAGCTTGAAGGGAGGAATTAATTCACCCCTCCACTTT. Full variable domain (missing parts from reference TRBV5-6 and TRBJ1-6): DAGVTQSPTHLIKTRGQQVTLRCSPKSGHDTVSWYQQALGQGPQFIFQYYEEEERQRGNFPDRFSGHQFPNYSSELNVNALLLGDSALYLCASSLKGGINSPLHFGNGTRLTVT.

This chain connects TRBV19 to TRBJ2-1; D may be TRBD1 (5 bases). V was pared by 5 bases and J by 7 bases, with 9 bases between. Germline CDR1 LNHDA, CDR2 SQIVND (reference sequence). The CDR3 loop spans 12 amino acids. Written as DNA, the CDR3 is TGTGCCAGTAGTTCTAACAGGAATGAGCAGTTCTTC. Translation: CASSSNRNEQFF. Complete variable domain (other parts from reference TRBV19 and TRBJ2-1): DGGITQSPKYLFRKEGQNVTLSCEQNLNHDAMYWYRQDPGQGLRLIYYSQIVNDFQKGDIAEGYSVSREKKESFPLTVTSAQKNPTAFYLCASSSNRNEQFFGPGTRLTVL.

This sequence joins TRBV2 and TRBJ2-7; D may be TRBD1 (6 bases). Germline CDR1 is SNHLY and CDR2 is FYNNEI. The CDR3 spans 13 residues. The V gene lost 3 bases and the J gene lost 4 bases, with 10 bases spanning the gap. The CDR3 bases are TGTGCCAGCAGTGAGGGACAAAGATACGAGCAGTACTTC. Protein: CASSEGQRYEQYF.

The J gene is TRBJ2-7, the V gene TRBV20-1; D may be TRBD1 (6 bases). The V gene lost 3 bases and the J gene lost 5 bases, with 14 bases spanning the gap. Looked up from germline, CDR1 is DFQATT and CDR2 is SNEGSKA (reference sequence). The CDR3 has 13 residues. The CDR3 sequence is CSASVQGRDEQYF. The CDR3 bases are TGCAGTGCTAGTGTACAGGGTCGGGACGAGCAGTACTTC.

CDR3 nucleotides: TGTGCCAGCAGTAGACTGCTCCAAGAGACCCAGTACTTC. Translated, it gives CASSRLLQETQYF. V and J are TRBV2 and TRBJ2-5; no clear D. Germline CDR1 reads SNHLY; CDR2 reads FYNNEI. The CDR3 length is 13 residues. V lost 5 bases, J lost 1 base, and 8 bases lay in between.

The V and J genes are TRBV11-2 and TRBJ2-1, with D unclear. The CDR3 loop spans 12 amino acids. Trimming removed 3 bases at V and 5 bases at J, with 5 bases between. Germline values: CDR1 SGHAT, CDR2 FQNNGV. DNA of the CDR3: TGTGCCAGCAGCTTGAGAAACAATGAGCAGTTCTTC. Translated: CASSLRNNEQFF.

The chain employs TRBV2 and TRBJ1-4, with 10 bases lining up with TRBD1. Trimming removed 6 bases from V and 7 bases from J; junction bases left unmatched: 5. The CDR3 extends over 14 amino acids. CDR1 SNHLY and CDR2 FYNNEI come from the germline V gene. CDR3 in DNA: TGTGCCAGCAGGGGGACAGGGGTCGGTGAAAAACTGTTTTTT. Protein product: CASRGTGVGEKLFF.

The genes are TRBV7-3 and TRBJ2-1, with D perhaps TRBD2 (7 bases). V gave up 5 bases and J gave up 3 bases, with 17 bases separating them. CDR3 length: 16 residues. CDR1 is SGHTA and CDR2 is FQGTGA in the germline V gene. In nucleotides, the CDR3 is TGTGCCAGCAGCCTGGTTGGGGGGGCTGGCTACAATGAGCAGTTCTTC. It translates to CASSLVGGAGYNEQFF. Based on the CDR3 plus reference TRBV7-3 and TRBJ2-1, the full variable domain is GAGVSQTPSNKVTEKGKYVELRCDPISGHTALYWYRQSLGQGPEFLIYFQGTGAADDSGLPNDRFFAVRPEGSVSTLKIQRTERGDSAVYLCASSLVGGAGYNEQFFGPGTRLTVL.

The J gene is TRBJ1-6, the V gene TRBV30; weak D call: TRBD1 (5 bases). The CDR3 has 14 residues. Germline V gene sequence: CDR1 GTSNPN, CDR2 SVGIG (reference sequence). The V end lost 4 bases, the J end lost 3 bases, and 10 bases lay between the germline ends. This CDR3 is CAWTPTDYNSPLHF. In DNA, the CDR3 is TGTGCCTGGACCCCGACAGACTATAATTCACCCCTCCACTTT.

J is TRBJ2-3 and V is TRBV2; D unresolved. Trimming took 3 bases from V and 0 from J, leaving 13 bases between them. The CDR3 contains 16 residues. Germline CDR1 reads SNHLY; CDR2 reads FYNNEI. The CDR3 loop reads CASSETRGPSTDTQYF. CDR3 nucleotides: TGTGCCAGCAGTGAGACCAGAGGCCCGAGCACAGATACGCAGTATTTT.

V and J are TRBV6-4 and TRBJ2-2; D is possibly TRBD1 (7 bases). Trimming took 6 bases from V and 1 from J, leaving 9 bases between them. This CDR3 region has 14 residues. In germline, CDR1 is MRHNA, CDR2 SNTAGT. CDR3 in amino acids: CASSQGGNTGELFF. CDR3 nucleotides: TGTGCCAGCAGCCAGGGGGGGAACACCGGGGAGCTGTTTTTT.

Details on this clone: Within the sample, other DNA sequences also encode this same CDR3. This chain joins TRBV5-1 and TRBJ2-2; D may be TRBD1 (5 bases). Germline V lookup: CDR1 SGHRS, CDR2 YFSETQ. Trimming cost V 0 bases and J 2 bases, with 8 bases left between them. The CDR3 is 15 residues long. CDR3 bases: TGCGCCAGCAGCTTGGGACAGAGCAACACCGGGGAGCTGTTTTTT. Protein product: CASSLGQSNTGELFF.

The chain is built from TRBV11-2 and TRBJ1-2, with D possibly matching TRBD1 (5 bases). Trimming took off 4 bases at V and 7 bases at J, with 10 bases between the two ends. The germline gives CDR1 SGHAT, CDR2 FQNNGV. CDR3 size: 12 residues. CDR3 loop: CASSSRDSGYTF. CDR3 nucleotides: TGTGCCAGCAGCTCCCGAGACAGTGGCTACACCTTC. Full variable domain (remainder filled in from reference TRBV11-2 and TRBJ1-2): EAGVAQSPRYKIIEKRQSVAFWCNPISGHATLYWYQQILGQGPKLLIQFQNNGVVDDSQLPKDRFSAERLKGVDSTLKIQPAKLEDSAVYLCASSSRDSGYTFGSGTRLTVV.

This chain joins TRBV9 and TRBJ1-5; 9 bases line up with TRBD1. The germline gives CDR1 SGDLS, CDR2 YYNGEE. CDR3 length equals 17 residues. J gave up 6 bases and V 4 bases, and 14 bases lay outside the gene matches. The CDR3 loop reads CASSKTRDRVRTQPQHF. The CDR3 nucleotides read TGTGCCAGCAGCAAAACCCGGGACAGGGTAAGGACTCAGCCCCAGCATTTT.

V usage is TRBV18 and J usage is TRBJ2-7; 9 bases agree with TRBD1. Per germline, CDR1 KGHSH and CDR2 LQKENI. Trimming cost V 3 bases and J 3 bases; bases outside gene matches: 3. CDR3 length: 14 amino acids. CDR3 region: CASSPRTGVYEQYF. DNA for the CDR3: TGTGCCAGCTCACCTAGGACAGGGGTCTACGAGCAGTACTTC.

The rearrangement joins TRBV30 to TRBJ1-2; D call uncertain. This CDR3 has 13 amino acids. Trimming shortened V by 1 base and J by 4 bases, and 10 bases separated the two germline ends. Germline assignment: CDR1 GTSNPN and CDR2 SVGIG (reference sequence). CDR3: CAWSAEQTYGYTF. In DNA form, the CDR3 reads TGTGCCTGGAGTGCGGAACAGACCTATGGCTACACCTTC.

This chain uses TRBV6-4 with TRBJ2-7; no reliable D call. The germline CDR1 and CDR2 sequences are MRHNA and SNTAGT. The CDR3 runs 16 residues. The V end was cut by 6 bases, the J end by 4 bases, with 22 bases between. The CDR3 DNA reads as TGTGCCAGCAGCCCGCCCGGGTTATGTCGGCGGTACGAGCAGTACTTC. Encoded protein: CASSPPGLCRRYEQYF.

The sample holds a few counts of this clone. This chain uses TRBV5-4 with TRBJ1-6, with D possibly being TRBD1 (6 bases). This CDR3 region has 19 residues. Trimming pared 2 bases from V and 5 bases from J, leaving 23 bases between. CDR1 SGHNT and CDR2 YYREEE come from the germline V gene (reference sequence). CDR3 sequence: CASSFRLNPRDIDNSPLHF. The CDR3 region has the DNA TGTGCCAGCAGCTTTCGGCTGAATCCCCGGGACATAGATAATTCACCCCTCCACTTT.